This T cell receptor beta chain was sequenced during a study of response to subunit inactivated influenza vaccine. Study-wide results and limits: The study's authors posited that every seasonal influenza vaccination enlists few new T cells.

TCRdb called the RT-PCR reads again in MiXCR, with one record for every CDR3 protein. The sample yields about half a million distinct CDR3 sequences, 25% seen once. A word on this clonotype: Its antigen is undetermined.

The receptor's source is a man in his fifties or sixties who received an inactivated influenza vaccine. The source material was CD4+ T cells sorted from PBMCs, sampled roughly 5 days after vaccination.

CDR3 in amino acids: CSARDSRIHEQYF. CDR3 sequence (DNA): TGCAGTGCTAGAGATTCCAGAATTCACGAGCAGTACTTC. The V call is TRBV20-1, the J call TRBJ2-7; D is ambiguous. Germline CDR1 and CDR2: DFQATT and SNEGSKA (reference sequence). Trimming took off 0 bases at V and 5 bases at J, with 11 bases between the two ends. CDR3 size: 13 residues.